Sequencing of this T cell receptor (beta chain) was carried out in a study of blood T cell repertoires in COVID-19. Study overall: The samples span acute and convalescent COVID-19 from the United States, Italy and Spain.

In the original processing: Quantification of nucleated cells was approximated via reference gene primer amplification. TCRdb's copy holds only in-frame clones and misses some; the assay was immunoSEQ multiplex PCR. V and J calls and clone size come straight from that table; D and trimming were deduced from the DNA. This table holds some 250,000 clones, approximately 91% found once. Trimming pared 6 bases from V and 4 bases from J, leaving 6 bases between. Germline lookup yields CDR1 MNHEY and CDR2 SVGAGI. CDR3 length: 11 amino acids. V usage is TRBV6-5 and J usage is TRBJ1-2; D unclear. This sequence was found in a woman under 40 with acute or convalescent COVID-19. Sample: peripheral blood. CDR3 amino acids: CASRGGYGYTF. In DNA form, the CDR3 reads TGTGCCAGCAGGGGAGGCTATGGCTACACCTTC.